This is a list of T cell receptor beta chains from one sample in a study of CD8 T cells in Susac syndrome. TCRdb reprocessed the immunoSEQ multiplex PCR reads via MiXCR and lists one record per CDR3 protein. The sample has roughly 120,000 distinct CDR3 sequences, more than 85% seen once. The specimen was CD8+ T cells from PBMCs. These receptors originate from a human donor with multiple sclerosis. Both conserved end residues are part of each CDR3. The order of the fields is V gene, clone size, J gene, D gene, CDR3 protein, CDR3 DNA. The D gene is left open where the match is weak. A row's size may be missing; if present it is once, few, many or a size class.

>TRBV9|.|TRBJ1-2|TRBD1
CASSVGQGGNYGYTF
TGTGCCAGCAGCGTAGGGCAGGGGGGAAACTATGGCTACACCTTC
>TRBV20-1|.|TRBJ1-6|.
CSAMGEGNSPLHF
TGCAGTGCTATGGGGGAGGGTAATTCACCCCTCCACTTT
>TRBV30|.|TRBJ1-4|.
CAWSPEFSNEKLFF
TGTGCCTGGAGCCCCGAGTTCTCTAATGAAAAACTGTTTTTT
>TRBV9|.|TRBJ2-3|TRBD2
CASSVEGAGVSTDTQYF
TGTGCCAGCAGCGTAGAAGGAGCGGGGGTTAGCACAGATACGCAGTATTTT
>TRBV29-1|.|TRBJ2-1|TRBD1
CSVTGGSVYNEQFF
TGCAGCGTGACAGGGGGCTCTGTATACAATGAGCAGTTCTTC
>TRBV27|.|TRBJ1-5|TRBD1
CASSWDRGGNQPQHF
TGTGCCAGCAGTTGGGACAGGGGTGGCAATCAGCCCCAGCATTTT
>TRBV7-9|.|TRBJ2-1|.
CASSLGAGLDRSYNEQFF
TGTGCCAGCAGCTTGGGGGCGGGGTTGGACCGATCCTACAATGAGCAGTTCTTC
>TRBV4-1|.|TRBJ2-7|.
CASSQGPQGSVGEQYF
TGCGCCAGCAGCCAAGGGCCTCAGGGTTCGGTGGGAGAGCAGTACTTC
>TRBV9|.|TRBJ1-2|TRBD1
CASSSPRTGKNYGYTF
TGTGCCAGCAGCAGCCCTAGGACAGGGAAGAACTATGGCTACACCTTC
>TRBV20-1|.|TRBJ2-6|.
CSAWTRNVLTF
TGCAGTGCTTGGACACGGAACGTCCTGACTTTC
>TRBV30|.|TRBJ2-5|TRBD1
CAWSAGTATFLSYQETQYF
TGTGCCTGGAGCGCCGGGACAGCGACCTTTCTGTCATACCAAGAGACCCAGTACTTC
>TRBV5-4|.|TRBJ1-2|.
CASSFSQDHSYGYTF
TGTGCCAGCAGCTTCAGTCAGGACCATTCCTATGGCTACACCTTC
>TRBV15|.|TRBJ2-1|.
CATSREEGWEQFF
TGTGCCACCAGCAGAGAAGAAGGATGGGAGCAGTTCTTC
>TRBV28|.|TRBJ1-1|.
CASTLNGKANTEAFF
TGTGCCAGCACCCTAAACGGGAAGGCGAACACTGAAGCTTTCTTT
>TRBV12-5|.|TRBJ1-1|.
CASGLADRQNTEAFF
TGTGCTAGTGGTTTGGCGGACAGACAGAACACTGAAGCTTTCTTT
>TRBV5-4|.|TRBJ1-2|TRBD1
CASSHGTGGNGYTF
TGTGCCAGCAGCCACGGGACAGGGGGCAATGGCTACACCTTC
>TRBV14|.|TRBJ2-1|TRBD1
CASSATGARVREQFF
TGTGCCAGCAGCGCTACAGGGGCCCGGGTTCGGGAGCAGTTCTTC
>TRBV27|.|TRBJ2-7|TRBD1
CASSFSRDRVGEQYF
TGTGCCAGCAGTTTTTCTCGGGACAGGGTAGGCGAGCAGTACTTC
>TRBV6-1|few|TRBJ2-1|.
CASNNRGFFVNEQFF
TGTGCCAGCAATAATCGTGGGTTTTTCGTCAATGAGCAGTTCTTC
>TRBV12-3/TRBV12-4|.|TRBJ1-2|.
CASSPGGFGYTF
TGTGCCAGCAGTCCGGGGGGCTTTGGCTACACCTTC
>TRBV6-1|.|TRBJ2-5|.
CASSEERRELLYF
TGTGCCAGCAGTGAAGAACGCCGGGAACTCTTGTACTTC
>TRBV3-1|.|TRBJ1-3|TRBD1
CASSQRTGGLSGNTIYF
TGTGCCAGCAGCCAACGGACAGGGGGCTTATCTGGAAACACCATATATTTT
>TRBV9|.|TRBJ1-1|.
CASSVGRGGRSPEAFF
TGTGCCAGCAGCGTAGGGAGGGGGGGAAGGAGCCCTGAAGCTTTCTTT